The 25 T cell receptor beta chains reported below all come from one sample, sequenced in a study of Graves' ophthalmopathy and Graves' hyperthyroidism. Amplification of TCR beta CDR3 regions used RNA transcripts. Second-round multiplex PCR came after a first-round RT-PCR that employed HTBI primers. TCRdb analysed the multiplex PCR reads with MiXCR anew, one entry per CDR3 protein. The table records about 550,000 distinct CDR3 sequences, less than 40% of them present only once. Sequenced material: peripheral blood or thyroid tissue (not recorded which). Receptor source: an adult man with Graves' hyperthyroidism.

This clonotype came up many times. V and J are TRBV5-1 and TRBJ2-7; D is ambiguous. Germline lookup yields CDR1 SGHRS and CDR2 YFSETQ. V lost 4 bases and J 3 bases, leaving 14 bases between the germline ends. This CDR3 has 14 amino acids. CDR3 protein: CASSKDGSYYEQYF. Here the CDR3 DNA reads TGCGCCAGCAGCAAGGACGGGTCCTACTACGAGCAGTACTTC.

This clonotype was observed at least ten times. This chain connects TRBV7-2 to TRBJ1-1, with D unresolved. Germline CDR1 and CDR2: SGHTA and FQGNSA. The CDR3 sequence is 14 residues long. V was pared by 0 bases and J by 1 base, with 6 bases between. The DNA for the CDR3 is TGTGCCAGCAGCTTAGCGGCCGCGAACACTGAAGCTTTCTTT. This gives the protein CASSLAAANTEAFF.

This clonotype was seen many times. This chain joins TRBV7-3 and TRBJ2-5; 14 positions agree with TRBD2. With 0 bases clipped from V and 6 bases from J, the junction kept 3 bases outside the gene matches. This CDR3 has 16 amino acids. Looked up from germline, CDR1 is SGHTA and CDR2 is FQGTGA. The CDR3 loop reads CASSLTGTSGRKTQYF. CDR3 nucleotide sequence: TGTGCCAGCAGCTTAACGGGGACTAGCGGGAGAAAGACCCAGTACTTC.

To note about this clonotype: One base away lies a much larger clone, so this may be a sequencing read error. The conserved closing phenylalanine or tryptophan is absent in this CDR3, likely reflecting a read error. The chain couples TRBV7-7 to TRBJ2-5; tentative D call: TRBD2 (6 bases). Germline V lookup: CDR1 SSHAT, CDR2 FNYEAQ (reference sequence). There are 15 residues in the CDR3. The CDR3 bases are TGTGCTAGCAGCTACTTGGGGACTGGTCAAGAGACCCAGTACCTC. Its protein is CASSYLGTGQETQYL.

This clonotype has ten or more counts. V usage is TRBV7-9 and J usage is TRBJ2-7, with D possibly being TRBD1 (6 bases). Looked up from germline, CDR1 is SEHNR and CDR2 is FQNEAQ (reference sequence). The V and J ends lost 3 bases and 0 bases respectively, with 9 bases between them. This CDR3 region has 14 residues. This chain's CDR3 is CASSFGQISYEQYF. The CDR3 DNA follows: TGTGCCAGCAGCTTCGGACAGATCTCCTACGAGCAGTACTTC.

For the CDR3, the DNA is TGCAGTGCTATGGGACAGGGCAACTACGAGCAGTACTTC. Protein sequence: CSAMGQGNYEQYF. The V gene is TRBV20-1, the J gene TRBJ2-7; 9 bases are shared with TRBD1. J lost 3 bases, V lost 4 bases, and 4 bases had no gene match. Germline V CDR1 and CDR2: DFQATT, SNEGSKA (reference sequence). CDR3 length: 13 residues.

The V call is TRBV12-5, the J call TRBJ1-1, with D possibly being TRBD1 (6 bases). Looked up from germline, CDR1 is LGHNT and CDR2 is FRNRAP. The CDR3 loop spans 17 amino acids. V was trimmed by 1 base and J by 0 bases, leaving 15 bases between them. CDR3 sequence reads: CASGLARGAEMNTEAFF. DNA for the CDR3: TGTGCTAGTGGTTTGGCCAGGGGTGCGGAAATGAACACTGAAGCTTTCTTT.

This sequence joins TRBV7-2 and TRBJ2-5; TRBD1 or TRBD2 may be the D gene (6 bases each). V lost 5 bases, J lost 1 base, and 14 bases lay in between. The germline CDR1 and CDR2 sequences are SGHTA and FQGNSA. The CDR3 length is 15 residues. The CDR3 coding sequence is TGTGCCAGCAGCGTAGGGGGGTTGAGCCAAGAGACCCAGTACTTC. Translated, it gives CASSVGGLSQETQYF. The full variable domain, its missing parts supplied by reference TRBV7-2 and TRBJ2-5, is GAGVSQSPSNKVTEKGKDVELRCDPISGHTALYWYRQSLGQGLEFLIYFQGNSAPDKSGLPSDRFSAERTGGSVSTLTIQRTQQEDSAVYLCASSVGGLSQETQYFGPGTRLLVL.

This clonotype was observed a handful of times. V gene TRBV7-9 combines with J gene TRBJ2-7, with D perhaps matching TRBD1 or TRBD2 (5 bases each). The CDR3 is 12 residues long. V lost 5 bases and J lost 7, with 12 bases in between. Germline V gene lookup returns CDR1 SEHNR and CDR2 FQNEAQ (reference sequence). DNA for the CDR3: TGTGCCAGCAGCCGGGACCCTTGGGAGCAGTACTTC. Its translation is CASSRDPWEQYF. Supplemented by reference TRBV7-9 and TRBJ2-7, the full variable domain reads DTGVSQNPRHKITKRGQNVTFRCDPISEHNRLYWYRQTLGQGPEFLTYFQNEAQLEKSRLLSDRFSAERPKGSFSTLEIQRTEQGDSAMYLCASSRDPWEQYFGPGTRLTVT.

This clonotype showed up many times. The CDR3 loop reads CASSIGAAGANVLTF. The DNA of the CDR3 is TGTGCCAGTAGTATAGGGGCAGCTGGGGCCAACGTCCTGACTTTC. The chain employs TRBV19 and TRBJ2-6; no clear D. The germline CDR1 and CDR2 sequences are LNHDA and SQIVND (reference sequence). V lost 1 base, J lost 2 bases, and 6 bases lay in between. CDR3 length equals 15 residues.

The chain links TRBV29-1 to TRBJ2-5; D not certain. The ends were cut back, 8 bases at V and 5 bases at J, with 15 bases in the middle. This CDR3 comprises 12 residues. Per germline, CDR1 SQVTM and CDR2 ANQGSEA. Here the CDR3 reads CSQDGYGETQYF. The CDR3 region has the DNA TGCAGCCAAGATGGGTACGGGGAGACCCAGTACTTC.

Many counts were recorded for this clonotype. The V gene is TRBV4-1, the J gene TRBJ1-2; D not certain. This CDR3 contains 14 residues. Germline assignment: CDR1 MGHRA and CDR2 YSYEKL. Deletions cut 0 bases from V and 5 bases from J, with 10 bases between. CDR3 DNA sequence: TGCGCCAGCAGCCAAGATCAGGCTCAATATGGCTACACCTTC. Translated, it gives CASSQDQAQYGYTF.

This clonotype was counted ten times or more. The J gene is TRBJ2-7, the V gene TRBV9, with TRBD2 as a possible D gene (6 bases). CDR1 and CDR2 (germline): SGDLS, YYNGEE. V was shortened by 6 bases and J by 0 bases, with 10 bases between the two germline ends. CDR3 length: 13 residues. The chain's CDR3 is CASKGGSSYEQYF. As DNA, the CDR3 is TGTGCCAGCAAAGGAGGGAGCTCCTACGAGCAGTACTTC. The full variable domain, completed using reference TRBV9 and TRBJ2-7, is DSGVTQTPKHLITATGQRVTLRCSPRSGDLSVYWYQQSLDQGLQFLIQYYNGEERAKGNILERFSAQQFPDLHSELNLSSLELGDSALYFCASKGGSSYEQYFGPGTRLTVT.

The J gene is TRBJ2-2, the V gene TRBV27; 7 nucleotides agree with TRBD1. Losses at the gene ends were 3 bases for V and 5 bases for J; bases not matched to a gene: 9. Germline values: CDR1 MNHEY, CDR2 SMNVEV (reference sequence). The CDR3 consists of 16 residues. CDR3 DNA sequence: TGTGCCAGCAGTTTTGTGAAGGGGGCAAGGACCGGGGAGCTGTTTTTT. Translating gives CASSFVKGARTGELFF.

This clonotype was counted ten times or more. CDR3 region: CASSAAMNTEAFF. CDR3 DNA: TGTGCCAGTAGTGCCGCAATGAACACTGAAGCTTTCTTT. The V and J genes are TRBV19 and TRBJ1-1; D is unresolved. Germline values: CDR1 LNHDA, CDR2 SQIVND (reference sequence). This CDR3 is 13 amino acids long. V was shortened by 5 bases and J by 0 bases, with 7 bases between the two germline ends.

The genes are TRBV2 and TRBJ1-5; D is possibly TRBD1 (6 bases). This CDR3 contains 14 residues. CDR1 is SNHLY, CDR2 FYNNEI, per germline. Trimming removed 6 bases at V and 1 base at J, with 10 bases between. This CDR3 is CASRGHSSNQPQHF. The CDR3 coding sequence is TGTGCCAGCAGGGGACACTCAAGCAATCAGCCCCAGCATTTT.

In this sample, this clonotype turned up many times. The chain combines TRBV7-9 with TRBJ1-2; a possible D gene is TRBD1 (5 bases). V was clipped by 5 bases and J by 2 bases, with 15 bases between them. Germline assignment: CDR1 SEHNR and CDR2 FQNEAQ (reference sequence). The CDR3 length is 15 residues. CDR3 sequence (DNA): TGTGCCAGCAGCGCTCCGGGACCCTCAAACTATGGCTACACCTTC. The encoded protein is CASSAPGPSNYGYTF.

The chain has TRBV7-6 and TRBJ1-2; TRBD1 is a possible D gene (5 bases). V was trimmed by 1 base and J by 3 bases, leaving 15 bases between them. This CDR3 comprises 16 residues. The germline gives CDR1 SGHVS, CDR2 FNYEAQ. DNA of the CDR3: TGTGCCAGCAGCTTAGAGGGGTTTGGAAGATACTATGGCTACACCTTC. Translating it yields CASSLEGFGRYYGYTF.

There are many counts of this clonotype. CDR3 nucleotide sequence: TGTGCCAGCAGCCGTGGGGGCACAGCCGGTCAGCCCCAGCATTTT. Amino acid sequence: CASSRGGTAGQPQHF. J is TRBJ1-5 and V is TRBV12-3 or TRBV12-4, with a weak D call TRBD1 (6 bases). V lost 6 bases to trimming and J lost 6 bases, with 18 bases between them. CDR3 size: 15 residues.

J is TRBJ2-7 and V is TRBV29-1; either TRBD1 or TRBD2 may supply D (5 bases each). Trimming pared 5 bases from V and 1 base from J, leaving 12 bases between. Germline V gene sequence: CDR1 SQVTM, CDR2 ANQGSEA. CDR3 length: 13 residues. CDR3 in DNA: TGCAGCGTTTTTCAGGGAGCGTCCTACGAGCAGTACTTC. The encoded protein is CSVFQGASYEQYF.

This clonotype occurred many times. In DNA form, the CDR3 reads TGCAGTGCTAAGGCAGGGGGTTTCGGCAATCAGCCCCAGCATTTT. The encoded protein is CSAKAGGFGNQPQHF. This chain connects TRBV20-1 to TRBJ1-5; the match to TRBD1 covers 7 bases. The CDR3 has 15 amino acids. The germline gives CDR1 DFQATT, CDR2 SNEGSKA (reference sequence). The junction had 8 bases not matched to a gene; V was cut back by 4 bases and J by 2 bases.

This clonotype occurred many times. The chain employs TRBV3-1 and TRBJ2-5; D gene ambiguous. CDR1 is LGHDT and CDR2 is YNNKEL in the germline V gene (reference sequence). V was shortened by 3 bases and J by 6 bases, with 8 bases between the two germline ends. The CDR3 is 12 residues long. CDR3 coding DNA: TGTGCCAGCAGCCATCAAGGGAAGACCCAGTACTTC. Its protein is CASSHQGKTQYF.

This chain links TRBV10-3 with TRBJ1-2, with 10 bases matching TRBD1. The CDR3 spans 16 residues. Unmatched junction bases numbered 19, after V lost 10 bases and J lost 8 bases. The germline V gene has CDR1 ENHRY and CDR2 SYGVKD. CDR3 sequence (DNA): TGTGCCAGCAGAATGGGACTAGCGGGACAGGGGAACGGCTACACCTTC. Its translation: CASRMGLAGQGNGYTF.

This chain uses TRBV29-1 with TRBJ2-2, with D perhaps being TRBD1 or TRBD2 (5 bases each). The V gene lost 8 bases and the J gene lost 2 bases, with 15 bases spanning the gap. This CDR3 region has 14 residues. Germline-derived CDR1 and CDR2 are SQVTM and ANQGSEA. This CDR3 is CSLGRSVNTGELFF. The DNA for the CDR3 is TGCAGCTTGGGACGGAGCGTAAACACCGGGGAGCTGTTTTTT.

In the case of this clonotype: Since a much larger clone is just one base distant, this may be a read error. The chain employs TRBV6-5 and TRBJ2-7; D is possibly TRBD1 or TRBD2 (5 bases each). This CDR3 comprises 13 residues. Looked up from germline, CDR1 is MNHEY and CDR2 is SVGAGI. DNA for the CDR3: TGTGCCAGCAGTAGGGACCCCTCCTACAAGCAGTACTTC. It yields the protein CASSRDPSYKQYF.